These T cell receptor beta chains were read from a single sample in a study of human T cells and chemical hapten exposure. One entry per CDR3 protein, called by TCRdb with MiXCR from the RACE reads. The table has under 200,000 distinct CDR3 sequences, about a quarter seen once. The sequences come from whole blood, collected in connection with sensitization to the hapten diphenylcyclopropenone (DPC). All receptors come from a woman aged 18-29 years with alopecia areata. Some clones in this sample may be carry-over from other donors' samples. CDR3s include the opening cysteine and the closing phenylalanine or tryptophan. D genes are given only for firm matches. Some rows mark clone size as missing; the rest say once, few, many or name a class of expanded clone.

d_call,clone_size,j_call,cdr3_length,v_call,cdr3_nt,cdr3_aa
TRBD1,few,TRBJ1-2,16,TRBV2,TGTGCCAGCAGTCCTACCGACAGGGGGCTTTACTATGGCTACACCTTC,CASSPTDRGLYYGYTF
TRBD1,NA,TRBJ1-4,14,TRBV6-9,TGTGCCAGCACCCCAGTCCACAGGGGTGAAAAACTGTTTTTT,CASTPVHRGEKLFF
TRBD1,NA,TRBJ1-1,14,TRBV28,TGTGCCAGCAGCCTGACAGGGTCGGACACTGAAGCTTTCTTT,CASSLTGSDTEAFF
TRBD1,few,TRBJ2-5,14,TRBV7-2,TGTGCCAGCAGCCGTTACAGGGGGCAAGAGACCCAGTACTTC,CASSRYRGQETQYF
TRBD1,many,TRBJ2-7,14,TRBV4-1,TGCGCCAGCAGCAACCGGGACAGGGGGTACGAGCAGTACTTC,CASSNRDRGYEQYF
NA,few,TRBJ2-2,15,TRBV12-3/TRBV12-4,TGTGCCAGCAGTTTAAAGCAGGGGCATTACGGGGAGCTGTTTTTT,CASSLKQGHYGELFF
NA,NA,TRBJ2-3,12,TRBV7-3,TGTGCCAGCAGCTCGGACGAGGGTACGCAGTATTTT,CASSSDEGTQYF
TRBD2,few,TRBJ2-2,15,TRBV20-1,TGCAGTGCCCCTAGGGCGGGAGGTCTAGCCGGGGAGCTGTTTTTT,CSAPRAGGLAGELFF
NA,few,TRBJ2-3,11,TRBV20-1,TGCAGTGCTCCTCTGGGGCAGGCGCAGTATTTT,CSAPLGQAQYF
NA,few,TRBJ2-7,15,TRBV6-5,TGTGCCAGCAGTTACGGTTGGCAGGTCTCCTACGAGCAGTACTTC,CASSYGWQVSYEQYF
TRBD1,few,TRBJ2-7,16,TRBV5-1,TGCGCCAGCAGCTCCGGGACAGGGGGATCGACTTACGAGCAGTACTTC,CASSSGTGGSTYEQYF
TRBD1,few,TRBJ2-3,16,TRBV7-9,TGTGCCAGCAGCCCCAGGACAGGGAGGCTCACAGATACGCAGTATTTT,CASSPRTGRLTDTQYF
NA,NA,TRBJ1-5,14,TRBV5-1,TGCGCCAGCAGCTTGATCGGGGGCGAGGGGCCCCAGCATTTT,CASSLIGGEGPQHF
NA,NA,TRBJ1-1,12,TRBV30,TGTGCCTGGAGTGGGGGAGGGAAAGAAGCTTTCTTT,CAWSGGGKEAFF
NA,NA,TRBJ1-1,13,TRBV18,TGTGCCAGCTCACCTGGGACCGCTGAGGGAGCTTTCTTT,CASSPGTAEGAFF
NA,many,TRBJ1-1,16,TRBV6-6,TGTGCCAGCAGTTACCTCGTGACGGGAGTGAACACTGAAGCTTTCTTT,CASSYLVTGVNTEAFF
TRBD1,NA,TRBJ1-4,14,TRBV19,TGTGCCAGTTGCCCCGGGACAGGGCTATCTGGGGTGTTTTTT,CASCPGTGLSGVFF
TRBD2,NA,TRBJ2-7,14,TRBV27,TGTGCCAGCAGTGCAGGGACTAGCGGAAACGAGCAGTACTTC,CASSAGTSGNEQYF
NA,few,TRBJ2-5,11,TRBV7-8,TGTGCCAGCAGATTCGGGTTGACCCAGTACTTC,CASRFGLTQYF
TRBD1,NA,TRBJ2-1,15,TRBV14,TGTGCCAGCAGCCACGGGACGGGACAGTACAATGAGCAGTTCTTC,CASSHGTGQYNEQFF
TRBD1,few,TRBJ2-7,14,TRBV10-3,TGTGCCATCAGCCGACAGGGGCCCCACTACGAGCAGTACTTC,CAISRQGPHYEQYF
NA,NA,TRBJ1-4,16,TRBV7-2,TGTGCCAGCAGCCTCGACCCGGGACGGAGCAATGAAAAACTGTTTTTT,CASSLDPGRSNEKLFF
NA,NA,TRBJ1-2,12,TRBV6-2/TRBV6-3,TGTGCCAGCAGGCTCGCGCCAGGAGGCTACACCTTC,CASRLAPGGYTF
NA,NA,TRBJ2-5,12,TRBV29-1,TGCAGCGTTGACGGCGACAAAGAGACCCAGTACTTC,CSVDGDKETQYF
NA,NA,TRBJ2-7,14,TRBV20-1,TGCAGTGCTAGTACACCCACGGGGTTCTACGAGCAGTACTTC,CSASTPTGFYEQYF
NA,NA,TRBJ1-4,13,TRBV6-5,TGTGCCAGCAGACTCCGACTTAATGAAAAACTGTTTTTT,CASRLRLNEKLFF
TRBD1,few,TRBJ2-7,16,TRBV27,TGTGCCAGCAGTTCTGTTGACAGGGGGCGCTGGTACGAGCAGTACTTC,CASSSVDRGRWYEQYF
TRBD1,NA,TRBJ2-7,13,TRBV25-1,TGTGCCAGCCGGCGGACAGGGAGTTACGAGCAGTACTTC,CASRRTGSYEQYF
TRBD2,many,TRBJ2-1,14,TRBV20-1,TGCAGTGCTAGTGGCGGGAGGGCCTACAATGAGCAGTTCTTC,CSASGGRAYNEQFF
NA,few,TRBJ2-4,16,TRBV4-1,TGCGCCAGCAGCATACCGGGACGGCTAGCCAAAAACATTCAGTACTTC,CASSIPGRLAKNIQYF
TRBD1,NA,TRBJ2-2,15,TRBV7-2,TGTGCCAGCAGCTTTACAGGGGGCGCATCCGGGGAGCTGTTTTTT,CASSFTGGASGELFF
NA,NA,TRBJ2-4,14,TRBV20-1,TGCAGTGCTGTGAAACCGGGGATCCTAAACATTCAGTACTTC,CSAVKPGILNIQYF
NA,NA,TRBJ1-2,14,TRBV4-3,TGCGCCAGCAGCCAAGTACCCACTAACTATGGCTACACCTTC,CASSQVPTNYGYTF
NA,NA,TRBJ2-1,15,TRBV6-6,TGTGCCAGCAGTTACGACGGTAGCTCCTACAATGAGCAGTTCTTC,CASSYDGSSYNEQFF
TRBD1,NA,TRBJ2-3,15,TRBV20-1,TGCAGTGCTGGACCGGGACAGGGGGCAGGGGATACGCAGTATTTT,CSAGPGQGAGDTQYF
NA,NA,TRBJ1-6,13,TRBV29-1,TGCAGCGTTCGGGGGGTGGGCAATTCACCCCTCCACTTT,CSVRGVGNSPLHF
TRBD2,many,TRBJ2-7,14,TRBV9,TGTGCCAGCAGCATAAGGACTAGCGGGACCGAGCAGTACTTC,CASSIRTSGTEQYF
NA,NA,TRBJ2-2,14,TRBV29-1,TGCAGCGCCGCGGTAGTAGTGAACACCGGGGAGCTGTTTTTT,CSAAVVVNTGELFF
NA,NA,TRBJ1-1,12,TRBV4-1,TGCGCCAGCAGCCCTCCTGGGGCTGAAGCTTTCTTT,CASSPPGAEAFF
NA,NA,TRBJ1-6,14,TRBV2,TGTGCCAGCAACCCAGGGGAGAGGAATTCACCCCTCCACTTT,CASNPGERNSPLHF
TRBD1,NA,TRBJ2-7,14,TRBV7-2,TGTGCCAGCAGCTCACAGGGGGCGGCCTACGTGCAGTACTTC,CASSSQGAAYVQYF
TRBD2,NA,TRBJ2-5,14,TRBV12-3/TRBV12-4,TGTGCCAGCAGCCGTCTAGCGGGAGTAGAGACCCAGTACTTC,CASSRLAGVETQYF
TRBD2,NA,TRBJ2-7,15,TRBV7-2,TGTGCCAGCAGCTTCGGACTAGCGTTTTACGGGGAGCAGTACTTC,CASSFGLAFYGEQYF
TRBD2,few,TRBJ2-1,16,TRBV7-2,TGTGCCAGCAGCTTAGCTAGCGGGAGGGGCTACAATGAGCAGTTCTTC,CASSLASGRGYNEQFF
NA,few,TRBJ2-4,16,TRBV20-1,TGCAGTGCTAGGCCATCCTTTGCTTGGGCCAAAAACATTCAGTACTTC,CSARPSFAWAKNIQYF
NA,few,TRBJ2-5,15,TRBV7-9,TGTGCCAGCAGCAGACCCACAGGGTCTGAAGAGACCCAGTACTTC,CASSRPTGSEETQYF
NA,NA,TRBJ2-1,11,TRBV29-1,TGCAGCGTTGAAAGTTACAATGAGCAGTTCTTC,CSVESYNEQFF
NA,NA,TRBJ1-3,15,TRBV27,TGTGCCAGCAGGCCGGCGTGGGTAGATGAAAACACCATATATTTT,CASRPAWVDENTIYF
NA,medium-sized,TRBJ2-7,15,TRBV4-1,TGCGCCAGCAGCGGCGGATACTCTACCGATTACGAGCAGTACTTC,CASSGGYSTDYEQYF
TRBD2,NA,TRBJ2-2,15,TRBV7-6,TGTGCCAGCAGCAAAGAGCGGGGGGGCACCGGGGAGCTGTTTTTT,CASSKERGGTGELFF
NA,few,TRBJ1-5,13,TRBV4-1,TGCGCCAGCAGCCAAGGAATCAATCAGCCCCAGCATTTT,CASSQGINQPQHF